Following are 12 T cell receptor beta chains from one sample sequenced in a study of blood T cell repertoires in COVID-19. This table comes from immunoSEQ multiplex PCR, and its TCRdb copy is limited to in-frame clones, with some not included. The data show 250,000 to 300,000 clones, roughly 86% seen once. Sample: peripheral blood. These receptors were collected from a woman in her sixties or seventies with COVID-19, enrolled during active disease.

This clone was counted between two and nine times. The CDR3 DNA sequence: TGCAGCGTTGAAGACAGGAAAAATGGCTACACCTTC. Encoded protein: CSVEDRKNGYTF. The rearrangement joins TRBV29-1 to TRBJ1-2; D gene ambiguous. Trimming removed 0 bases at V and 6 bases at J, with 8 bases between. The CDR3 is made up of 12 amino acids. In germline, CDR1 is SQVTM, CDR2 ANQGSEA.

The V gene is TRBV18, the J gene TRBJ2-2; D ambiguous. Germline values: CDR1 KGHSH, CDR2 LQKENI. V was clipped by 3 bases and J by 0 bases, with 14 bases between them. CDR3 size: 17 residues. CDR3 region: CASSPGPPETNTGELFF. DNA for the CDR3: TGTGCCAGCTCACCTGGGCCCCCAGAGACGAACACCGGGGAGCTGTTTTTT.

The CDR3 sequence is CATSDSLRREQYF. CDR3 bases: TGTGCCACCAGTGATTCCCTACGGAGGGAGCAGTACTTC. The chain links TRBV24-1 to TRBJ2-7, with D possibly matching TRBD2 (5 bases). This CDR3 region has 13 residues. Germline V gives CDR1 KGHDR, CDR2 SFDVKD. V was pared by 2 bases and J by 7 bases, with 11 bases between.

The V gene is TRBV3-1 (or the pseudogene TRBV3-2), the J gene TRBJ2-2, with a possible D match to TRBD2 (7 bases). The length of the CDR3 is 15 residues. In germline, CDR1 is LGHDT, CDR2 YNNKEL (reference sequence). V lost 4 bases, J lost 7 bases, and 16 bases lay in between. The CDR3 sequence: CASSPGGGRGGELFF. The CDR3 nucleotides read TGTGCCAGCAGCCCCGGGGGCGGGAGAGGCGGGGAGCTGTTTTTT.

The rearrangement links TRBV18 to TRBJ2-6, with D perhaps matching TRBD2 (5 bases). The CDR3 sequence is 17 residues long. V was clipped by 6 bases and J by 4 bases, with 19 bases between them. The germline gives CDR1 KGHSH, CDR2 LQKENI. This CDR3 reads CASSPLANGVGANVLTF. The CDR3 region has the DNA TGTGCCAGCTCGCCGTTGGCGAACGGGGTAGGGGCCAACGTCCTGACTTTC.

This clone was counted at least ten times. DNA of the CDR3: TGCAGCGTTGAAACGGGAGGGGGGACCGGGGAGCTGTTTTTT. This sequence encodes CSVETGGGTGELFF. The chain joins TRBV29-1 to TRBJ2-2; 8 bases are shared with TRBD2. The CDR3 extends over 14 amino acids. Trimming took 2 bases from V and 5 from J; bases not matched to a gene: 4. Germline V lookup: CDR1 SQVTM, CDR2 ANQGSEA.

CDR3 nucleotide sequence: TGTGCCAGCAGGCCCCCGAAGGGGATGAACACTGAAGCTTTCTTT. Protein product: CASRPPKGMNTEAFF. J is TRBJ1-1 and V is TRBV6-5; D perhaps matches TRBD1 (5 bases). The CDR3 loop spans 15 amino acids. The V and J ends lost 6 bases and 0 bases respectively, with 14 bases between them. Germline V gene data show CDR1 as MNHEY and CDR2 as SVGAGI.

Here the CDR3 reads CASSTGQGGNQPQHF. The CDR3 region has the DNA TGTGCCAGTAGTACGGGACAGGGCGGCAATCAGCCCCAGCATTTT. The chain recombines TRBV19 with TRBJ1-5; 9 bases agree with TRBD1. Germline-derived CDR1 and CDR2 are LNHDA and SQIVND (reference sequence). This CDR3 contains 15 residues. The J segment lost 2 bases and the V segment lost 4 bases, leaving 3 bases of the junction unmatched.

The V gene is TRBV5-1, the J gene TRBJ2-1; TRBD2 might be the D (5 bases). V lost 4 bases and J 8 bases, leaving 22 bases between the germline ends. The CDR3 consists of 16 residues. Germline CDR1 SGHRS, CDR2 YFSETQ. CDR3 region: CASSPRAGTGVDEQFF. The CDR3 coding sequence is TGCGCCAGCAGCCCCCGCGCTGGCACCGGGGTAGATGAGCAGTTCTTC.

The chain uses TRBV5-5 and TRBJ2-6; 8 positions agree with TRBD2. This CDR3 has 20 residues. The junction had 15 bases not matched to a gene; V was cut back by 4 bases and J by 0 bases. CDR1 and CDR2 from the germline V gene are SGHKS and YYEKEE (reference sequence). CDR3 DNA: TGTGCCAGCAGCCCCATCGGGGGGGCCCTGGGATACTCTGGGGCCAACGTCCTGACTTTC. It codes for CASSPIGGALGYSGANVLTF.

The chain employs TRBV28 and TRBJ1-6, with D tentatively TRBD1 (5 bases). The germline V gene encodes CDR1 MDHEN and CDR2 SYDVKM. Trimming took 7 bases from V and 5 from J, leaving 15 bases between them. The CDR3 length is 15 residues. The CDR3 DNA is TGTGCCAGCAACTTACGGGCAGGGAATAATTCACCCCTCCACTTT. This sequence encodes CASNLRAGNNSPLHF.

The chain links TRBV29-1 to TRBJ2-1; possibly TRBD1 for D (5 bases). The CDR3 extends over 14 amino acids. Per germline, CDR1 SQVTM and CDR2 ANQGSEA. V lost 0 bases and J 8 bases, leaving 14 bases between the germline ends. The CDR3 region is CSVEDGQGGDEQFF. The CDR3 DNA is TGCAGCGTTGAAGATGGACAAGGTGGGGATGAGCAGTTCTTC.